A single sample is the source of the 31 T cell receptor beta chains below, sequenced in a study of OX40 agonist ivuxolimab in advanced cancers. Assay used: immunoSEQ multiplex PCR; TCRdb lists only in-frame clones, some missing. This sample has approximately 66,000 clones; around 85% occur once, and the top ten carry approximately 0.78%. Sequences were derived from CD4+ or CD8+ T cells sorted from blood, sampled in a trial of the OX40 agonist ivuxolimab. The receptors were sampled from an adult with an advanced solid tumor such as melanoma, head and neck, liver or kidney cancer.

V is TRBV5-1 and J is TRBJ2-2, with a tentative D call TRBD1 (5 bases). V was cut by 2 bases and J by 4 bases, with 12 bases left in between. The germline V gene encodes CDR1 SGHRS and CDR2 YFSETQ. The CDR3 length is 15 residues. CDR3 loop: CASSFQGTSTGELFF. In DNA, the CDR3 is TGCGCCAGCAGCTTTCAGGGAACGAGCACCGGGGAGCTGTTTTTT.

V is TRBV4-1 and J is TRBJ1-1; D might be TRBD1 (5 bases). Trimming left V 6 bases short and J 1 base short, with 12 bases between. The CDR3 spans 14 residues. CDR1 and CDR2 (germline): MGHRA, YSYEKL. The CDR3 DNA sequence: TGCGCCAGCAGGGAGGCCGACAGGAACACTGAAGCTTTCTTT. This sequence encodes CASREADRNTEAFF.

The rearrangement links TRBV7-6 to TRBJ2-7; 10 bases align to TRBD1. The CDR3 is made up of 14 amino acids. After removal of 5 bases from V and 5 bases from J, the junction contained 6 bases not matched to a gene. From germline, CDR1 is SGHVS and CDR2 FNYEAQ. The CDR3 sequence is CASSPTGGRDEQYF. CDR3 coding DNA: TGTGCCAGCAGCCCGACAGGGGGCCGCGACGAGCAGTACTTC.

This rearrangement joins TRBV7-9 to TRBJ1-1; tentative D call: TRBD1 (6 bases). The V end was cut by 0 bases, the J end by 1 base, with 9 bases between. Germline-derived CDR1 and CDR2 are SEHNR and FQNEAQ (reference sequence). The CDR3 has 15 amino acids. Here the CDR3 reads CASSLALGQNTEAFF. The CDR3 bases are TGTGCCAGCAGCTTAGCGCTGGGACAGAACACTGAAGCTTTCTTT.

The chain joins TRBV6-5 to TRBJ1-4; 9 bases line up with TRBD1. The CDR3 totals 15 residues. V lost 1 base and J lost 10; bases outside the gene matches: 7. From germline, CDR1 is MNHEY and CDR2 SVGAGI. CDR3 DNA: TGTGCCAGCAGTTACTTGGGACAGGGAAGGAGAAAACTGTTTTTT. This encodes CASSYLGQGRRKLFF.

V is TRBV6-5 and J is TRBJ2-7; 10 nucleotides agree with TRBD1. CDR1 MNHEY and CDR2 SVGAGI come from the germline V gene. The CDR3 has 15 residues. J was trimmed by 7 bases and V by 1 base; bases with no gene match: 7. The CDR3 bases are TGTGCCAGCAGTTACTTACCGGGACAGGGGAGAGAGCAGTACTTC. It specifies CASSYLPGQGREQYF.

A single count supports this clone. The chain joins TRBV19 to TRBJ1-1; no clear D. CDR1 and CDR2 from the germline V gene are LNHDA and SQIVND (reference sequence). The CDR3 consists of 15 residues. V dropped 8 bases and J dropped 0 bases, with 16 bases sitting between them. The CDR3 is CASRLDGNMNTEAFF. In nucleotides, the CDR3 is TGTGCCAGTCGATTGGACGGAAACATGAACACTGAAGCTTTCTTT.

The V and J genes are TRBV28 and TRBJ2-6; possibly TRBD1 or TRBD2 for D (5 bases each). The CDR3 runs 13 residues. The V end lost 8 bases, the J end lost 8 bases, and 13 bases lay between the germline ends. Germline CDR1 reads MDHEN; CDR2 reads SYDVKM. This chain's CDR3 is CASGDGTPNVLTF. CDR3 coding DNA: TGTGCCAGCGGCGACGGGACGCCCAACGTCCTGACTTTC.

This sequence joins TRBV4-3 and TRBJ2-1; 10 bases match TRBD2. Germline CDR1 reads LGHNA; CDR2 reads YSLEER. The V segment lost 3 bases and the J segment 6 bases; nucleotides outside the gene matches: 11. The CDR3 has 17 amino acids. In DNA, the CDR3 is TGCGCCAGCAGCCAGGGGGCAGTCACTAGCGGGACCAATGAGCAGTTCTTC. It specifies CASSQGAVTSGTNEQFF.

For the CDR3, the DNA is TGCAGCGTCAGACAGGGCACTGAAGCTTTCTTT. This translates into CSVRQGTEAFF. V is TRBV29-1 and J is TRBJ1-1, with 7 positions matching TRBD1. Per germline, CDR1 SQVTM and CDR2 ANQGSEA. Trimming took 6 bases from V and 4 from J; bases not matched to a gene: 2. The CDR3 totals 11 residues.

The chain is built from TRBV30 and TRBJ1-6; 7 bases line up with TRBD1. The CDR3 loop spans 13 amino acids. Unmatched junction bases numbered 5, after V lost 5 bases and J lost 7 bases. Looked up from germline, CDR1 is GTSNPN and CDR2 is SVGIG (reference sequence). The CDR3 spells CAWEGQPNSPLHF. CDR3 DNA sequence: TGTGCCTGGGAGGGACAGCCGAATTCACCCCTCCACTTT.

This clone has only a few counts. In DNA, the CDR3 is TGTGCCAGCAGTTTTTGGGGGCGCAACACAGATACGCAGTATTTT. Amino acid sequence: CASSFWGRNTDTQYF. This chain uses TRBV28 with TRBJ2-3; the D gene is possibly TRBD1 (6 bases). Germline CDR1 MDHEN, CDR2 SYDVKM. The CDR3 length is 15 residues. Trimming removed 3 bases at V and 2 bases at J, with 12 bases between.

CDR3 nucleotides: TGTGCCAGCAGCTCGACCCAGAAATCGGAGCAGTACTTC. It translates to CASSSTQKSEQYF. The genes are TRBV5-4 and TRBJ2-7; no clear D gene. The CDR3 is made up of 13 amino acids. Germline CDR1 is SGHNT and CDR2 is YYREEE (reference sequence). V lost 3 bases, J lost 7 bases, and 14 bases lay in between.

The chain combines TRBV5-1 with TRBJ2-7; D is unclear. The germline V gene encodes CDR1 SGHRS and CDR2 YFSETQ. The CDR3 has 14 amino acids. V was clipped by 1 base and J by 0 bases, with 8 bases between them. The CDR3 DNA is TGCGCCAGCAGCTTGTTGGTCGGCTCCTACGAGCAGTACTTC. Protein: CASSLLVGSYEQYF. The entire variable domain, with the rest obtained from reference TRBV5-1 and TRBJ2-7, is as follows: KAGVTQTPRYLIKTRGQQVTLSCSPISGHRSVSWYQQTPGQGLQFLFEYFSETQRNKGNFPGRFSGRQFSNSRSEMNVSTLELGDSALYLCASSLLVGSYEQYFGPGTRLTVT.

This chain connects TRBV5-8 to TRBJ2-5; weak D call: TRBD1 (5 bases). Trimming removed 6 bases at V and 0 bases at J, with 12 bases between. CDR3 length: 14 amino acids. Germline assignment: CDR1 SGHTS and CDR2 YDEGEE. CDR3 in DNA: TGTGCCAGCATCGGGCAGGGCCACCAAGAGACCCAGTACTTC. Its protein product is CASIGQGHQETQYF.

In DNA form, the CDR3 reads TGTGCCAGCAGCCCCCCAGGACTAGCGGCCTCCTACGAGCAGTACTTC. It codes for CASSPPGLAASYEQYF. The V call is TRBV11-3, the J call TRBJ2-7; TRBD2 aligns across 10 bases. Germline lookup yields CDR1 SGHNT and CDR2 YENEEA. The CDR3 extends over 16 amino acids. V was pared by 5 bases and J by 0 bases, with 7 bases of the junction left unmatched. Filled out from reference TRBV11-3 and TRBJ2-7, the complete variable domain reads EAGVVQSPRYKIIEKKQPVAFWCNPISGHNTLYWYLQNLGQGPELLIRYENEEAVDDSQLPKDRFSAERLKGVDSTLKIQPAELGDSAVYLCASSPPGLAASYEQYFGPGTRLTVT.

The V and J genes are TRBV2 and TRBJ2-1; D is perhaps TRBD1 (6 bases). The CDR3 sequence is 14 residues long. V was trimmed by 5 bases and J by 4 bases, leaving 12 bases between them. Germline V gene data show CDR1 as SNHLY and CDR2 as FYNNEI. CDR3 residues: CASSNNREYNEQFF. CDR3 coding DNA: TGTGCCAGCAGTAATAACAGGGAGTACAATGAGCAGTTCTTC.

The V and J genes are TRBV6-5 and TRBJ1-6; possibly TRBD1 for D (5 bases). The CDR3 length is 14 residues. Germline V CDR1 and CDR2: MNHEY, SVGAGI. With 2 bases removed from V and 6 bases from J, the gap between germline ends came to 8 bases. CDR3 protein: CASSYGRVNSPLHF. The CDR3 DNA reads TGTGCCAGCAGTTACGGCAGGGTTAATTCACCCCTCCACTTT.

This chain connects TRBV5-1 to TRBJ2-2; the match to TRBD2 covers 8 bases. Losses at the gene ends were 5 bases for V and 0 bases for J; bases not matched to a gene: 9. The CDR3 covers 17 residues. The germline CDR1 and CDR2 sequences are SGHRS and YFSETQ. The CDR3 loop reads CASSYYSGESNTGELFF. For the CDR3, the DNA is TGCGCCAGCAGTTATTATAGCGGGGAGTCGAACACCGGGGAGCTGTTTTTT.

CDR3 in DNA: TGTGCCAGCAGTTTACAGGGAGATACGCAGTATTTT. It yields the protein CASSLQGDTQYF. This chain connects TRBV27 to TRBJ2-3, with D perhaps TRBD1 (5 bases). The V gene lost 2 bases and the J gene lost 5 bases, with 5 bases spanning the gap. The CDR3 runs 12 residues. Germline CDR1 reads MNHEY; CDR2 reads SMNVEV (reference sequence).

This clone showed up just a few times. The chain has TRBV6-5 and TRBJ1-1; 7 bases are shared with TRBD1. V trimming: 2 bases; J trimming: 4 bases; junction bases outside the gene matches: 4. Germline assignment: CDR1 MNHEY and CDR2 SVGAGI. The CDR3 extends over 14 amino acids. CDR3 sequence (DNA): TGTGCCAGCAGTTACACGGGACAGAGCACTGAAGCTTTCTTT. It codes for CASSYTGQSTEAFF.

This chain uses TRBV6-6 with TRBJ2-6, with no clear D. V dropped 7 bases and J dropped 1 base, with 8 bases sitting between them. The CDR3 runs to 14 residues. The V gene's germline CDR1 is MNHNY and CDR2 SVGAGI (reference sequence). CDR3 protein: CASTALSGANVLTF. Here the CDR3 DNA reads TGTGCCAGCACCGCCCTTTCTGGGGCCAACGTCCTGACTTTC.

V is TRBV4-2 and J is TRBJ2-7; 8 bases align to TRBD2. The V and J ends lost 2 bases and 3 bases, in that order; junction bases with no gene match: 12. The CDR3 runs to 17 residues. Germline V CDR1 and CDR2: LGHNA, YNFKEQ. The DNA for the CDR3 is TGTGCCAGCAGCCAATTTGCGGGGGGTAATGGCGGCTACGAGCAGTACTTC. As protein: CASSQFAGGNGGYEQYF.

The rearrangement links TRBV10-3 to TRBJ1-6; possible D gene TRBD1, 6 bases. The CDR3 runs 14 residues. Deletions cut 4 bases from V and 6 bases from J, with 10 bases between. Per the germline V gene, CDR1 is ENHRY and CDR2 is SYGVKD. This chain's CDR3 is CAISAGAGNSPLHF. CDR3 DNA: TGTGCCATCAGTGCGGGGGCAGGTAATTCACCCCTCCACTTT.

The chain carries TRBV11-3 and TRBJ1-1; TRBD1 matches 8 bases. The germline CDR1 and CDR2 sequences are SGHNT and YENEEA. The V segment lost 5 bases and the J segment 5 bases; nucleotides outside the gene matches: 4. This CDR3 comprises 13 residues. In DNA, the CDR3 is TGTGCCAGCAGCCTAAGACAGGGGACTGAAGCTTTCTTT. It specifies CASSLRQGTEAFF.

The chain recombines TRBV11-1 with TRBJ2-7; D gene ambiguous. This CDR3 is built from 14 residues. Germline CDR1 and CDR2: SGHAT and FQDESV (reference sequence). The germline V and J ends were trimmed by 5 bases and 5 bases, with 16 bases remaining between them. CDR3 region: CASSPASNRNEQYF. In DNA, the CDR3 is TGTGCCAGCAGCCCTGCCTCGAATAGGAACGAGCAGTACTTC. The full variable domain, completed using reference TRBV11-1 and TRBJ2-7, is EAEVAQSPRYKITEKSQAVAFWCDPISGHATLYWYRQILGQGPELLVQFQDESVVDDSQLPKDRFSAERLKGVDSTLKIQPAELGDSAMYLCASSPASNRNEQYFGPGTRLTVT.

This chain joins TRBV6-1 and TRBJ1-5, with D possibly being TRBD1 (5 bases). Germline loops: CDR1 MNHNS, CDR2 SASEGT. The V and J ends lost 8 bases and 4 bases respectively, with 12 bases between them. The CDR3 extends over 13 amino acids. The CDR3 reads CASADTRNQPQHF. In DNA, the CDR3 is TGTGCCAGCGCGGACACCCGTAATCAGCCCCAGCATTTT.

CDR3 DNA: TGTGCCAGCAGTCAGGGGGCGCATGGAAACACCATATATTTT. Protein: CASSQGAHGNTIYF. V and J are TRBV6-5 and TRBJ1-3, with TRBD1 matching over 8 bases. This CDR3 is 14 amino acids long. V was clipped by 5 bases and J by 3 bases; unmatched bases: 3. CDR1 and CDR2 from the germline V gene are MNHEY and SVGAGI.

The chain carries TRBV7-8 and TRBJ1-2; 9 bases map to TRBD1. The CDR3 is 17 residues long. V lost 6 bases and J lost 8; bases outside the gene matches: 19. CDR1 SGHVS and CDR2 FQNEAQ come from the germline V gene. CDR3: CASRHSLRDRVREGYTF. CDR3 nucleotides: TGTGCCAGCAGACATAGCCTCCGGGACAGGGTGCGGGAGGGCTACACCTTC.

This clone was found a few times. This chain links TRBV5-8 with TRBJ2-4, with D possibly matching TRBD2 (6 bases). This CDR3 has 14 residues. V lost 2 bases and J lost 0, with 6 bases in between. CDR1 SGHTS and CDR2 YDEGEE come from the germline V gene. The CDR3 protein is CASSFGGAKNIQYF. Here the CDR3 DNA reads TGTGCCAGCAGCTTCGGGGGAGCCAAAAACATTCAGTACTTC.

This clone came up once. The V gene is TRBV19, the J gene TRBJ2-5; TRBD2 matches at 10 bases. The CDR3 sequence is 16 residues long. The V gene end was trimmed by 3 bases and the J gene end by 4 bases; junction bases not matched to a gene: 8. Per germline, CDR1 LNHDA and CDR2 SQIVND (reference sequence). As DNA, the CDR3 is TGTGCCAGTAGTATGGAAGGACTAGCGGCTTTAGAGACCCAGTACTTC. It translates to CASSMEGLAALETQYF. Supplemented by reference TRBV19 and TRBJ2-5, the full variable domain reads DGGITQSPKYLFRKEGQNVTLSCEQNLNHDAMYWYRQDPGQGLRLIYYSQIVNDFQKGDIAEGYSVSREKKESFPLTVTSAQKNPTAFYLCASSMEGLAALETQYFGPGTRLLVL.